This is a list of T cell receptor beta chains from one sample in a study of blood T cell repertoires in COVID-19. The protocol was immunoSEQ multiplex PCR, while the TCRdb copy is restricted to in-frame clones and leaves out a portion. The table records approximately 14,000 clones, about 85% of them present only once. Sequenced material: peripheral blood. The receptors were gathered from a human donor in a cohort sampled during active COVID-19. Both conserved end residues are part of each CDR3. A D gene is named only where the DNA matches it firmly. Some rows mark clone size as missing; the rest say once, few, many or name a class of expanded clone.

D gene: .
J gene: TRBJ2-7
clone size: .
V gene: TRBV18
CDR3 DNA: TGTGCCAGCTCACCAGCGGGGAACTACGAGCAGTACTTC
CDR3 protein: CASSPAGNYEQYF

D gene: TRBD1
J gene: TRBJ1-1
clone size: .
V gene: TRBV7-2
CDR3 DNA: TGTGCCAGCAGCGCCCGGACAGGAAGGAACACTGAAGCTTTCTTT
CDR3 protein: CASSARTGRNTEAFF

D gene: TRBD1
J gene: TRBJ1-1
clone size: .
V gene: TRBV30
CDR3 DNA: TGTGCCTGGAACAGGGGGAACACTGAAGCTTTCTTT
CDR3 protein: CAWNRGNTEAFF

D gene: .
J gene: TRBJ1-4
clone size: .
V gene: TRBV28
CDR3 DNA: TGTGCCACCATACCCCGGACTATCCGCTATGAAAAACTGTTTTTT
CDR3 protein: CATIPRTIRYEKLFF

D gene: TRBD1
J gene: TRBJ1-3
clone size: .
V gene: TRBV18
CDR3 DNA: TGTGCCAGCTCACCAATTATTCTGGGACAGGGTTTCTCTGGAAACACCATATATTTT
CDR3 protein: CASSPIILGQGFSGNTIYF

D gene: .
J gene: TRBJ2-4
clone size: .
V gene: TRBV7-2
CDR3 DNA: TGTGCCAGCAGCTTAGCCTCACAGGGGAGGAAAAACATTCAGTACTTC
CDR3 protein: CASSLASQGRKNIQYF

D gene: TRBD2
J gene: TRBJ2-3
clone size: once
V gene: TRBV7-3
CDR3 DNA: TGTGCCAGCAGCTTACGGGGACTAGCGGGGAACACAGATACGCAGTATTTT
CDR3 protein: CASSLRGLAGNTDTQYF

D gene: .
J gene: TRBJ2-5
clone size: .
V gene: TRBV7-9
CDR3 DNA: TGTGCCAGCAGCTTAGGGCCCGTGGTTAGGGGCCCCAAAGAGACCCAGTACTTC
CDR3 protein: CASSLGPVVRGPKETQYF

D gene: .
J gene: TRBJ2-3
clone size: .
V gene: TRBV7-9
CDR3 DNA: TGTGCCAGCAGCTTAGCCACCGGGACTCTTGCAACCAAGTATTTT
CDR3 protein: CASSLATGTLATKYF

D gene: TRBD1
J gene: TRBJ2-7
clone size: .
V gene: TRBV28
CDR3 DNA: TGTGCCAGCAGTTTGTACGGACAGGGATACTACGAGCAGTACTTC
CDR3 protein: CASSLYGQGYYEQYF

D gene: .
J gene: TRBJ2-1
clone size: .
V gene: TRBV4-1
CDR3 DNA: TGCGCCAGCAGCCGAACAGAGAACAATTACAATGAGCAGTTCTTC
CDR3 protein: CASSRTENNYNEQFF

D gene: .
J gene: TRBJ1-1
clone size: .
V gene: TRBV6-2/TRBV6-3
CDR3 DNA: TGTGCCAGCAGTCCCCTGCCGGGAGAAGGGAACACTGAAGCTTTCTTT
CDR3 protein: CASSPLPGEGNTEAFF

D gene: .
J gene: TRBJ1-3
clone size: .
V gene: TRBV2
CDR3 DNA: TGTGCCAGCAGTGCTACTCGGGTGGATGGAAACACCATATATTTT
CDR3 protein: CASSATRVDGNTIYF

D gene: .
J gene: TRBJ1-1
clone size: .
V gene: TRBV7-9
CDR3 DNA: TGTGCCAGCAGCCCCGCGGTCGGGGGAGGGCGGACTGAAGCTTTCTTT
CDR3 protein: CASSPAVGGGRTEAFF

D gene: .
J gene: TRBJ1-6
clone size: .
V gene: TRBV4-3
CDR3 DNA: TGCGCCAGCAGCCAAGATCGTTCACCCCTCCACTTT
CDR3 protein: CASSQDRSPLHF

D gene: TRBD2
J gene: TRBJ2-5
clone size: .
V gene: TRBV6-1
CDR3 DNA: TGTGCCAGCAGTGAAAAGGGGATGGTGCTAGCGGGACAAGAGACCCAGTACTTC
CDR3 protein: CASSEKGMVLAGQETQYF

D gene: TRBD1
J gene: TRBJ2-7
clone size: .
V gene: TRBV20-1
CDR3 DNA: TGCAGTGCCATGACAGGGGTTGAGCAGTACTTC
CDR3 protein: CSAMTGVEQYF

D gene: TRBD2
J gene: TRBJ2-1
clone size: .
V gene: TRBV11-2
CDR3 DNA: TGTGCCAGCAGGAAGTTCGGACTAGCGGTACACAATGAGCAGTTCTTC
CDR3 protein: CASRKFGLAVHNEQFF

D gene: TRBD1
J gene: TRBJ1-6
clone size: .
V gene: TRBV3-1/TRBV3-2
CDR3 DNA: TGTGCCAGCAGCCACACGGGACAGGGAGGGGTCGGCTTCAATTCACCCCTCCACTTT
CDR3 protein: CASSHTGQGGVGFNSPLHF

D gene: TRBD2
J gene: TRBJ2-7
clone size: .
V gene: TRBV3-1/TRBV3-2
CDR3 DNA: TGTGCCAGCCAGCCGGGAGGAGGCTCCTACGAGCAGTACTTC
CDR3 protein: CASQPGGGSYEQYF

D gene: .
J gene: TRBJ2-1
clone size: .
V gene: TRBV11-3
CDR3 DNA: TGTGCCAGCAGCTTACTAGCGCGGGGTGAGCAGTTCTTC
CDR3 protein: CASSLLARGEQFF

D gene: TRBD1
J gene: TRBJ1-5
clone size: once
V gene: TRBV6-5
CDR3 DNA: TGTGCCTGCAGGACAGGGGATCAGCCCCAGCATTTT
CDR3 protein: CACRTGDQPQHF

D gene: .
J gene: TRBJ2-2
clone size: .
V gene: TRBV25-1
CDR3 DNA: TGTGCCAGCAGTGAATCTCGCACCGGGGAGCTGTTTTTT
CDR3 protein: CASSESRTGELFF

D gene: .
J gene: TRBJ2-7
clone size: .
V gene: TRBV4-3
CDR3 DNA: TGCGCCAGCAGCCAAGATAGCCAGGGCTACGAGCAGTACTTC
CDR3 protein: CASSQDSQGYEQYF

D gene: .
J gene: TRBJ1-1
clone size: .
V gene: TRBV7-6
CDR3 DNA: TGTGCCAGCAGCCCCCAGGGATACACTGAAGCTTTCTTT
CDR3 protein: CASSPQGYTEAFF

D gene: .
J gene: TRBJ1-1
clone size: .
V gene: TRBV5-1
CDR3 DNA: TGCGCCAGCAGCTTGGAGGGGAACAGGGCCGATATAACTTTCTTT
CDR3 protein: CASSLEGNRADITFF

D gene: .
J gene: TRBJ2-1
clone size: .
V gene: TRBV11-2
CDR3 DNA: TGTGCCAGCAGCTTAGGGCCGGGGTCCTACAATGAGCAGTTCTTC
CDR3 protein: CASSLGPGSYNEQFF

D gene: TRBD1
J gene: TRBJ1-5
clone size: .
V gene: TRBV25-1
CDR3 DNA: TGTGCCAGCACAGGGGGCGGCAATCAGCCCCAGCATTTT
CDR3 protein: CASTGGGNQPQHF

D gene: .
J gene: TRBJ2-2
clone size: medium-sized
V gene: TRBV5-1
CDR3 DNA: TGCGCCAGCAGCGAGGGAGGACTTTTTAACGGGGAGCTGTTTTTT
CDR3 protein: CASSEGGLFNGELFF

D gene: .
J gene: TRBJ1-6
clone size: .
V gene: TRBV7-2
CDR3 DNA: TGTGCCAGCAGCTTAGGTGTCGGGGGGATTAATTCACCCCTCCACTTT
CDR3 protein: CASSLGVGGINSPLHF

D gene: TRBD2
J gene: TRBJ2-1
clone size: .
V gene: TRBV19
CDR3 DNA: TGTGCCAGTAGTATATCCGGACTAGCGAAATACAATGAGCAGTTCTTC
CDR3 protein: CASSISGLAKYNEQFF

D gene: TRBD2
J gene: TRBJ2-5
clone size: .
V gene: TRBV7-6
CDR3 DNA: TGTGCCAGCAGCTTATGGTCTAGCGGGGGGCCTAAAGAGACCCAGTACTTC
CDR3 protein: CASSLWSSGGPKETQYF

D gene: TRBD2
J gene: TRBJ2-7
clone size: .
V gene: TRBV19
CDR3 DNA: TGTGCCAGTAGTATAGTGGCAGCGGGACCCCTCGAGCAGTACTTC
CDR3 protein: CASSIVAAGPLEQYF